A single sample is the source of the 18 T cell receptor beta chains below, sequenced in a study of blood T cell repertoires in COVID-19. The table came from immunoSEQ multiplex PCR; TCRdb's copy has only in-frame clones and leaves some out. Among approximately 300,000 clones listed, about 89% were seen once. The sequencing sample was made of PBMCs or T cells enriched from blood (not recorded which). These receptors came from a man in his fifties or sixties who had recovered from COVID-19.

CDR3 bases: TGTGCCAGCGGTCGCGGTTACTCCTACGAGCAGTACTTC. Residues: CASGRGYSYEQYF. The chain uses TRBV9 and TRBJ2-7; the D is unclear. Germline CDR1 is SGDLS and CDR2 is YYNGEE. There are 13 residues in the CDR3. V was clipped by 7 bases and J by 0 bases, with 11 bases between them. Combining the CDR3 with reference TRBV9 and TRBJ2-7 gives the whole variable domain DSGVTQTPKHLITATGQRVTLRCSPRSGDLSVYWYQQSLDQGLQFLIQYYNGEERAKGNILERFSAQQFPDLHSELNLSSLELGDSALYFCASGRGYSYEQYFGPGTRLTVT.

The gene calls are TRBV25-1 and TRBJ1-1; D is uncertain. Germline CDR1 and CDR2: MGHDK and SYGVNS. CDR3 length: 12 amino acids. The V end was cut by 5 bases, the J end by 1 base, with 5 bases between. This chain's CDR3 is CASSLSNTEAFF. In nucleotides, the CDR3 is TGTGCCAGCAGTTTATCGAACACTGAAGCTTTCTTT.

The chain uses TRBV14 and TRBJ2-1; possible D gene TRBD2, 6 bases. The V end was cut by 6 bases, the J end by 7 bases, with 16 bases between. Germline V gene lookup returns CDR1 SGHDN and CDR2 FVKESK. This CDR3 has 14 residues. CDR3 nucleotides: TGTGCCAGCAGACTAGCCGCGAGTAGTAATGAGCAGTTCTTC. This encodes CASRLAASSNEQFF.

This clone appeared a single time. The V gene is TRBV15, the J gene TRBJ1-5; TRBD1 might be the D (5 bases). Germline loops: CDR1 LNHNV, CDR2 YYDKDF (reference sequence). The V end was cut by 5 bases, the J end by 11 bases, with 16 bases between. This CDR3 has 13 residues. The CDR3 region is CATSLPGIRAQHF. CDR3 nucleotide sequence: TGTGCCACCAGCCTTCCAGGGATCAGGGCCCAGCATTTT. The entire variable domain, with the rest obtained from reference TRBV15 and TRBJ1-5, is as follows: DAMVIQNPRYQVTQFGKPVTLSCSQTLNHNVMYWYQQKSSQAPKLLFHYYDKDFNNEADTPDNFQSRRPNTSFCFLDIRSPGLGDTAMYLCATSLPGIRAQHFGDGTRLSIL.

The chain has TRBV18 and TRBJ2-1; TRBD2 matches 12 bases. V lost 5 bases, J lost 9 bases, and 5 bases stayed unmatched. This CDR3 is built from 14 residues. Germline V gene sequence: CDR1 KGHSH, CDR2 LQKENI. CDR3 amino acids: CASSRLAGDREQFF. For the CDR3, the DNA is TGTGCCAGCTCAAGACTAGCGGGAGACCGTGAGCAGTTCTTC.

V gene TRBV4-3 combines with J gene TRBJ2-2; TRBD2 matches 16 bases. Germline CDR1 is LGHNA and CDR2 is YSLEER. The ends lost 4 bases at V and 0 bases at J; junction bases unmatched: 8. The CDR3 spans 20 residues. CDR3 nucleotides: TGCGCCAGCAGCCGCACCGGGACTAGCGGGAGGGTATCGAACACCGGGGAGCTGTTTTTT. Encoded protein: CASSRTGTSGRVSNTGELFF.

The genes are TRBV21-1 and TRBJ2-1; the DNA was not used to check the table's D call, TRBD1. TRBV21-1 is tagged as a pseudogene. The CDR3 is 14 amino acids. DNA for the CDR3: TGTGCCAGCAGCTTATCGACAGCCTACAATGAGCAGTTCTTC. It encodes CASSLSTAYNEQFF.

This chain uses TRBV27 with TRBJ1-4; possibly TRBD1 for D (6 bases). CDR3 length equals 17 residues. V dropped 3 bases and J dropped 0 bases, with 14 bases sitting between them. The germline gives CDR1 MNHEY, CDR2 SMNVEV (reference sequence). DNA for the CDR3: TGTGCCAGCAGTTTTTGGCGGGGGGCAGCAACTAATGAAAAACTGTTTTTT. Its translation is CASSFWRGAATNEKLFF.

The genes are TRBV11-2 and TRBJ2-3; 11 bases fit TRBD2. Germline CDR1 is SGHAT and CDR2 is FQNNGV. The CDR3 has 16 residues. Unmatched junction bases numbered 17, after V lost 6 bases and J lost 12 bases. The CDR3 spells CASRGPKGLAGGAQYF. Here the CDR3 DNA reads TGTGCCAGCAGGGGACCCAAAGGGCTAGCGGGAGGCGCCCAGTATTTT.

This clone was recorded once. The rearrangement links TRBV25-1 to TRBJ1-5; D perhaps matches TRBD1 (6 bases). V was clipped by 8 bases and J by 0 bases, with 11 bases between them. The CDR3 spans 14 residues. In germline, CDR1 is MGHDK, CDR2 SYGVNS. The CDR3 here is CASGNRVSNQPQHF. CDR3 sequence (DNA): TGTGCCAGCGGTAACAGGGTTAGCAATCAGCCCCAGCATTTT.

In its sample, this clone was seen a few times. This chain links TRBV24-1 with TRBJ2-1; TRBD2 aligns across 9 bases. V gave up 3 bases and J gave up 8 bases; unmatched junction bases: 1. The CDR3 sequence is 13 residues long. Germline-derived CDR1 and CDR2 are KGHDR and SFDVKD. CDR3 sequence: CATSDAGGDEQFF. CDR3 sequence (DNA): TGTGCCACCAGTGATGCGGGGGGGGATGAGCAGTTCTTC.

The rearrangement links TRBV4-1 to TRBJ2-2, with 8 positions matching TRBD2. V dropped 5 bases and J dropped 0; count of bases not matched to a gene: 2. The CDR3 is 15 amino acids. CDR1 and CDR2 (germline): MGHRA, YSYEKL. CDR3 protein: CASSRGLANTGELFF. The CDR3 nucleotides are TGCGCCAGCAGCAGGGGACTAGCGAACACCGGGGAGCTGTTTTTT.

The chain couples TRBV24-1 to TRBJ2-2; no reliable D call. CDR3 length: 13 residues. Germline CDR1 is KGHDR and CDR2 is SFDVKD. V lost 3 bases and J 5 bases, leaving 6 bases between the germline ends. As DNA, the CDR3 is TGTGCCACCAGTGATGAAACAACCGGGGAGCTGTTTTTT. This codes for CATSDETTGELFF.

This chain joins TRBV7-2 and TRBJ2-7, with 11 nucleotides matching TRBD2. Germline CDR1 reads SGHTA; CDR2 reads FQGNSA. The CDR3 runs 16 residues. Losses at the gene ends were 5 bases for V and 1 base for J; bases not matched to a gene: 7. Here the CDR3 DNA reads TGTGCCAGCAGCCGTACTAGCGGGAGTGTGTCCTACGAGCAGTACTTC. Its protein product is CASSRTSGSVSYEQYF.

This chain links TRBV5-6 with TRBJ2-7; D perhaps matches TRBD2 (5 bases). Germline CDR1 SGHDT, CDR2 YYEEEE. V lost 0 bases to trimming and J lost 3 bases, with 7 bases between them. The CDR3 runs to 13 residues. The CDR3 sequence: CASSLDSVYEQYF. The DNA for the CDR3 is TGTGCCAGCAGCTTGGATAGCGTCTACGAGCAGTACTTC. The whole variable domain, filled in from reference TRBV5-6 and TRBJ2-7, reads DAGVTQSPTHLIKTRGQQVTLRCSPKSGHDTVSWYQQALGQGPQFIFQYYEEEERQRGNFPDRFSGHQFPNYSSELNVNALLLGDSALYLCASSLDSVYEQYFGPGTRLTVT.

The rearrangement uses TRBV28 and TRBJ1-1, with a possible D match to TRBD1 (6 bases). Trimming took 3 bases from V and 1 from J, leaving 15 bases between them. The V gene's germline CDR1 is MDHEN and CDR2 SYDVKM. This CDR3 comprises 16 residues. The CDR3 sequence: CASSFRMGGANTEAFF. The CDR3 nucleotides read TGTGCCAGCAGTTTCCGCATGGGGGGGGCGAACACTGAAGCTTTCTTT.

This chain joins TRBV10-3 and TRBJ2-5; 7 bases fit TRBD1. The germline V gene encodes CDR1 ENHRY and CDR2 SYGVKD. The CDR3 runs 16 residues. Unmatched junction bases numbered 7, after V lost 2 bases and J lost 1 base. CDR3 nucleotide sequence: TGTGCCATCAGTGAGCCCCTGGGGACAGCCCAAGAGACCCAGTACTTC. Its protein product is CAISEPLGTAQETQYF.

This chain links TRBV3-1 (or the pseudogene TRBV3-2) with TRBJ1-5; D is possibly TRBD1 (5 bases). The germline CDR1 and CDR2 sequences are LGHDT and YNNKEL (reference sequence). The CDR3 is 15 residues long. The ends were cut back, 2 bases at V and 3 bases at J, with 11 bases in the middle. The CDR3 sequence is CASSQPGILNQPQHF. The DNA for the CDR3 is TGTGCCAGCAGCCAACCAGGGATACTCAATCAGCCCCAGCATTTT.